A single sample is the source of the 29 T cell receptor beta chains below, sequenced in a study of PD-1 blockade in classical Hodgkin lymphoma. The repertoire was sequenced with immunoSEQ multiplex PCR; TCRdb's copy has only in-frame clones and lacks some. Among 25,000 or so clones, about 83% were seen once, and the ten largest hold around 2.3%. With no exception, relapse followed autologous stem cell transplantation in all patients, and brentuximab vedotin exposure varied. Using magnetic negative selection, the CD4+ T cells were separated out of thawed PBMCs. The sequencing here drew on CD4+ T cells from blood, taken at baseline. Receptors originate from a human donor with classical Hodgkin lymphoma.

This sequence joins TRBV7-3 and TRBJ2-1; TRBD2 aligns across 10 bases. Unmatched junction bases numbered 10, after V lost 5 bases and J lost 6 bases. Germline V gene lookup returns CDR1 SGHTA and CDR2 FQGTGA. The length of the CDR3 is 16 residues. CDR3 nucleotides: TGTGCCAGCAGCCCGTGGGCTAGCGGGGGCATCAATGAGCAGTTCTTC. Residues: CASSPWASGGINEQFF.

The chain recombines TRBV10-3 with TRBJ1-5; D unresolved. The V end was cut by 2 bases, the J end by 7 bases, with 6 bases between. The CDR3 length is 12 residues. CDR1 and CDR2 (germline): ENHRY, SYGVKD. The DNA of the CDR3 is TGTGCCATCAGTGAGACAGAACAGCCCCAGCATTTT. Protein product: CAISETEQPQHF.

This clone has more than one count but fewer than ten. V and J are TRBV11-3 and TRBJ2-7; D gene uncertain. V shed 5 bases and J shed 3 bases, with 17 bases lying between them. CDR3 length: 15 amino acids. CDR1 SGHNT and CDR2 YENEEA come from the germline V gene. The CDR3 sequence: CASSPRRVPLYEQYF. The CDR3 nucleotides read TGTGCCAGCAGCCCGAGGCGTGTCCCCCTCTACGAGCAGTACTTC.

The chain has TRBV2 and TRBJ2-7; the D gene is possibly TRBD1 (5 bases). The length of the CDR3 is 13 residues. Trimming took 3 bases from V and 12 from J, leaving 18 bases between them. The germline CDR1 and CDR2 sequences are SNHLY and FYNNEI. The CDR3 nucleotides read TGTGCCAGCAGTGACAGGGATCGGGTAGATCTGTACTTC. It specifies CASSDRDRVDLYF. The whole variable domain, filled in from reference TRBV2 and TRBJ2-7, reads EPEVTQTPSHQVTQMGQEVILRCVPISNHLYFYWYRQILGQKVEFLVSFYNNEISEKSEIFDDQFSVERPDGSNFTLKIRSTKLEDSAMYFCASSDRDRVDLYFGPGTRLTVT.

V gene TRBV4-1 combines with J gene TRBJ1-6; D gene uncertain. Germline loops: CDR1 MGHRA, CDR2 YSYEKL. The CDR3 length is 18 residues. Trimming pared 3 bases from V and 8 bases from J, leaving 23 bases between. The CDR3 protein is CASSHPKDVTVRDSPLHF. The CDR3 nucleotides are TGCGCCAGCAGCCATCCCAAGGATGTGACGGTCCGAGATTCACCCCTCCACTTT.

The genes are TRBV5-6 and TRBJ1-1, with unresolved D. Trimming left V 4 bases short and J 10 bases short, with 14 bases between. CDR1 and CDR2 from the germline V gene are SGHDT and YYEEEE. This CDR3 is 12 amino acids long. The CDR3 bases are TGTGCCAGCAGCCGGAAGCTTGAAGGAGCTTTCTTT. Its protein is CASSRKLEGAFF.

Here the CDR3 DNA reads TGTGCCAGCAGCGGGGTTCGGATTGAGCCCCAGCATTTT. Its translation is CASSGVRIEPQHF. The chain uses TRBV6-1 and TRBJ1-5; D uncertain. V lost 6 bases to trimming and J lost 8 bases, with 14 bases between them. Germline V gene lookup returns CDR1 MNHNS and CDR2 SASEGT. The CDR3 length is 13 residues.

This sequence joins TRBV7-2 and TRBJ2-5; 11 bases fit TRBD1. J lost 2 bases, V lost 1 base, and 3 bases had no gene match. CDR1 SGHTA and CDR2 FQGNSA come from the germline V gene. This CDR3 spans 16 amino acids. The CDR3: CASSLVDRGHQETQYF. For the CDR3, the DNA is TGTGCCAGCAGCTTAGTGGACAGGGGGCATCAAGAGACCCAGTACTTC.

This sequence joins TRBV14 and TRBJ2-7, with D perhaps being TRBD1 or TRBD2 (5 bases each). CDR3 length: 13 amino acids. V was cut by 4 bases and J by 6 bases, with 13 bases left in between. Germline CDR1 and CDR2: SGHDN and FVKESK. The CDR3 here is CASSRIRESEQYF. The CDR3 region has the DNA TGTGCCAGCAGCCGAATCAGGGAGAGCGAGCAGTACTTC.

The chain combines TRBV5-1 with TRBJ2-5; 8 bases match TRBD1. With V trimmed by 5 bases and J by 5 bases, 11 bases remained unmatched. The CDR3 is 15 residues long. Looked up from germline, CDR1 is SGHRS and CDR2 is YFSETQ. The DNA of the CDR3 is TGCGCCAGCAGTGATCATCAGGGGGCCGGGGAGACCCAGTACTTC. Its translation is CASSDHQGAGETQYF.

This rearrangement joins TRBV9 to TRBJ1-1, with D possibly TRBD1 on 6 matching bases. Per the germline V gene, CDR1 is SGDLS and CDR2 is YYNGEE. The germline V and J ends were trimmed by 3 bases and 4 bases, with 16 bases remaining between them. The CDR3 length is 15 residues. The CDR3, as DNA: TGTGCCAGCAGCGCCGGGGGGGCTGAGGGCACTGAAGCTTTCTTT. Amino acid sequence: CASSAGGAEGTEAFF.

The rearrangement uses TRBV4-2 and TRBJ2-6; no reliable D call. Germline loops: CDR1 LGHNA, CDR2 YNFKEQ. The CDR3 consists of 13 residues. Trimming shortened V by 7 bases and J by 4 bases, and 8 bases separated the two germline ends. Here the CDR3 DNA reads TGTGCCAGCACGACCGCCGGGGCCAACGTCCTGACTTTC. Its translation is CASTTAGANVLTF.

J is TRBJ1-1 and V is TRBV5-6, with TRBD1 matching over 8 bases. The V segment lost 4 bases and the J segment 1 base; nucleotides outside the gene matches: 6. The length of the CDR3 is 15 residues. CDR1 is SGHDT and CDR2 is YYEEEE in the germline V gene. The CDR3 DNA reads as TGTGCCAGCAGCCCGGTGGGACAGGAGAACACTGAAGCTTTCTTT. Translating it yields CASSPVGQENTEAFF.

The chain links TRBV28 to TRBJ1-1, with D maybe TRBD1 (6 bases). The ends were cut back, 2 bases at V and 4 bases at J, with 14 bases in the middle. From germline, CDR1 is MDHEN and CDR2 SYDVKM. The CDR3 covers 15 residues. The CDR3 DNA is TGTGCCAGCAGTTTAGTGGTGGGGGCAGGCACTGAAGCTTTCTTT. Residues: CASSLVVGAGTEAFF.

This sequence joins TRBV9 and TRBJ2-7; D is undetermined. V lost 0 bases and J 5 bases, leaving 18 bases between the germline ends. The CDR3 consists of 16 residues. CDR1 is SGDLS and CDR2 is YYNGEE in the germline V gene. CDR3 nucleotides: TGTGCCAGCAGCGTAGGGACCGGCCACATCGAACACGAGCAGTACTTC. Protein product: CASSVGTGHIEHEQYF.

J is TRBJ2-5 and V is TRBV29-1, with D perhaps given as TRBD1 or TRBD2 (5 bases each). The V end was cut by 6 bases, the J end by 5 bases, with 13 bases between. The CDR3 extends over 12 amino acids. Germline values: CDR1 SQVTM, CDR2 ANQGSEA. Here the CDR3 DNA reads TGCAGCGTCCGCCCGGGGCGGGAGACCCAGTACTTC. Translation: CSVRPGRETQYF.

This chain uses TRBV5-1 with TRBJ1-1, with unresolved D. The length of the CDR3 is 16 residues. The V and J ends lost 2 bases and 0 bases respectively, with 14 bases between them. Germline CDR1 reads SGHRS; CDR2 reads YFSETQ. The CDR3 region is CASSFQPDGLNTEAFF. The CDR3 region has the DNA TGCGCCAGCAGCTTCCAGCCGGACGGCTTGAACACTGAAGCTTTCTTT. Complete variable domain (other parts from reference TRBV5-1 and TRBJ1-1): KAGVTQTPRYLIKTRGQQVTLSCSPISGHRSVSWYQQTPGQGLQFLFEYFSETQRNKGNFPGRFSGRQFSNSRSEMNVSTLELGDSALYLCASSFQPDGLNTEAFFGQGTRLTVV.

The CDR3 DNA sequence: TGTGCCAGTAGCCGCGCCGGGTTGTCCAGCTACGAGCAGTACTTC. Amino acid sequence: CASSRAGLSSYEQYF. J is TRBJ2-7 and V is TRBV19; D unclear. This CDR3 spans 15 amino acids. Trimming left V 6 bases short and J 3 bases short, with 18 bases between. Germline V CDR1 and CDR2: LNHDA, SQIVND (reference sequence).

This sequence joins TRBV15 and TRBJ2-2, with 8 bases fitting TRBD1. The V gene end was trimmed by 1 base and the J gene end by 0 bases; junction bases not matched to a gene: 4. This CDR3 region has 17 residues. CDR1 is LNHNV and CDR2 is YYDKDF in the germline V gene (reference sequence). The CDR3 DNA is TGTGCCACCAGCAGAGTCGCAGGGGGCTCGAACACCGGGGAGCTGTTTTTT. It is translated as CATSRVAGGSNTGELFF.

The chain carries TRBV6-6 and TRBJ2-7; D possibly uses TRBD1 or TRBD2 (5 bases each). Germline assignment: CDR1 MNHNY and CDR2 SVGAGI (reference sequence). Deletions cut 6 bases from V and 5 bases from J, with 20 bases between. The CDR3 consists of 15 residues. In DNA, the CDR3 is TGTGCCAGCAGCCCCGGGACCCGCGGTGATCACGAGCAGTACTTC. It codes for CASSPGTRGDHEQYF.

This chain links TRBV19 with TRBJ2-5, with 9 bases aligning to TRBD2. V lost 1 base, J lost 4 bases, and 4 bases stayed unmatched. The CDR3 consists of 15 residues. Germline CDR1 reads LNHDA; CDR2 reads SQIVND (reference sequence). The CDR3 loop is CASSIGGGAGETQYF. The CDR3 nucleotides are TGTGCCAGTAGTATAGGCGGGGGGGCCGGAGAGACCCAGTACTTC.

This chain uses TRBV11-2 with TRBJ2-5, with TRBD1 as a possible D gene (6 bases). Germline assignment: CDR1 SGHAT and CDR2 FQNNGV. The length of the CDR3 is 16 residues. The V gene lost 5 bases and the J gene lost 7 bases, with 23 bases spanning the gap. The CDR3 sequence: CASSRAAQQGRGTQYF. CDR3 sequence (DNA): TGTGCCAGCAGCCGGGCCGCCCAACAGGGAAGGGGGACCCAGTACTTC.

This clone was observed a few times. This rearrangement joins TRBV19 to TRBJ1-5; the D gene is possibly TRBD1 (6 bases). V lost 5 bases to trimming and J lost 6 bases, with 14 bases between them. CDR1 and CDR2 (germline): LNHDA, SQIVND (reference sequence). The CDR3 runs to 14 residues. The CDR3 spells CASSSRTVSQPQHF. In nucleotides, the CDR3 is TGTGCCAGTAGTTCCCGGACAGTAAGTCAGCCCCAGCATTTT.

This chain links TRBV5-5 with TRBJ1-6, with D uncertain. Trimming took off 1 base at V and 8 bases at J, with 16 bases between the two ends. Looked up from germline, CDR1 is SGHKS and CDR2 is YYEKEE (reference sequence). The CDR3 length is 16 residues. CDR3 bases: TGTGCCAGCAGCTTGCAAGAGGGCCTACGGGATTCACCCCTCCACTTT. It encodes CASSLQEGLRDSPLHF.

In its sample, this clone was seen a few times. The rearrangement links TRBV6-5 to TRBJ1-5; 10 nucleotides agree with TRBD1. CDR3 length equals 15 residues. The J segment lost 5 bases and the V segment lost 2 bases, leaving 3 bases of the junction unmatched. Germline V gene sequence: CDR1 MNHEY, CDR2 SVGAGI. For the CDR3, the DNA is TGTGCCAGCAGTTACACCGGGACAGGGGATCAGCCCCAGCATTTT. Its translation: CASSYTGTGDQPQHF.

V usage is TRBV5-8 and J usage is TRBJ2-7; 9 bases match TRBD1. CDR3 size: 14 residues. V gave up 4 bases and J gave up 3 bases; unmatched junction bases: 5. CDR1 and CDR2 from the germline V gene are SGHTS and YDEGEE. CDR3 in amino acids: CASSHGQGSYEQYF. The DNA of the CDR3 is TGTGCCAGCAGCCACGGACAGGGGAGCTACGAGCAGTACTTC.

The CDR3 protein is CASSLDSNQPQHF. CDR3 nucleotide sequence: TGTGCCAGCAGCCTCGATAGCAATCAGCCCCAGCATTTT. The genes are TRBV14 and TRBJ1-5, with D unresolved. Looked up from germline, CDR1 is SGHDN and CDR2 is FVKESK. This CDR3 contains 13 residues. The V end was cut by 4 bases, the J end by 0 bases, with 4 bases between.

The rearrangement uses TRBV18 and TRBJ1-2; 8 bases agree with TRBD1. Germline V CDR1 and CDR2: KGHSH, LQKENI. Trimming removed 5 bases from V and 8 bases from J; junction bases left unmatched: 4. The CDR3 is 12 residues long. CDR3 region: CASSIQGAGYTF. CDR3 nucleotides: TGTGCCAGCTCAATTCAGGGGGCCGGCTACACCTTC.

This clone has more than one count but fewer than ten. The chain couples TRBV6-5 to TRBJ1-1; D is perhaps TRBD1 (6 bases). V was cut by 7 bases and J by 3 bases, with 12 bases left in between. The CDR3 is made up of 13 amino acids. Germline CDR1 is MNHEY and CDR2 is SVGAGI. CDR3 nucleotides: TGTGCCAGCAAAGGGAGGGGGGACACTGAAGCTTTCTTT. This codes for CASKGRGDTEAFF.